This entry lists 30 T cell receptor beta chains sequenced from one sample in a study of T-cell reconstitution after alpha-beta-depleted transplantation in children (dated by TCRdb to 2016 to 2017). Libraries were made using PCR. These reads were obtained on an Illumina HiSeq 2500. Molecular barcoding was employed in the preparation of TCR libraries, with unique molecular identifiers being used to normalize TCRbeta repertoire quantification. TCRdb reprocessing: public reads trimmed at Q25 with fastp, clones called with MiXCR, in-frame beta chains kept. Under each unique CDR3 protein, matching rows form one entry showing the most common genes and DNA. In this sample the table shows around 670,000 distinct CDR3 sequences, less than 15% of which occur a single time. The top ten hold 0.79% of the sample. The treatment or condition label on this specimen signifies: allogeneic hematopoietic cell transplantation with graft depleted of TCRalphabeta T cells and CD19 B cells.

The specimen was PBMCs, collected before TCRalphabeta/CD19-depleted stem cell transplant. These receptors all stem from a girl aged 2-9 years with congenital amegakaryocytic thrombocytopenia, due to receive a stem cell transplant.

The chain uses TRBV29-1 and TRBJ1-3, with D possibly TRBD1 on 5 matching bases. Germline values: CDR1 SQVTM, CDR2 ANQGSEA. The CDR3 consists of 13 residues. The V end lost 6 bases, the J end lost 1 base, and 10 bases lay between the germline ends. CDR3 nucleotide sequence: TGCAGCGTAACGGGGGAGTCTGGAAACACCATATATTTT. It codes for CSVTGESGNTIYF.

Concerning this clonotype: A read error may be the cause here, since a much bigger clone is one base away. This sequence joins TRBV20-1 and TRBJ2-1, with 7 nucleotides matching TRBD2. The CDR3 length is 13 residues. Germline V gives CDR1 DFQATT, CDR2 SNEGSKA (reference sequence). The CDR3 here is CSPSAGVGNEQFF. CDR3 sequence (DNA): TGCAGTCCTAGTGCGGGAGTGGGGAATGAGCAGTTCTTC.

The sample holds a few counts of this clonotype. The chain joins TRBV29-1 to TRBJ2-7, with D tentatively TRBD1 or TRBD2 (5 bases each). Germline CDR1 is SQVTM and CDR2 is ANQGSEA. The CDR3 sequence is 15 residues long. Trimming stripped 0 bases from V and 2 bases from J, with 14 bases between. The CDR3 protein is CSVEEEGDGTYEQYF. CDR3 DNA sequence: TGCAGCGTTGAAGAGGAAGGGGACGGAACCTACGAGCAGTACTTC.

This chain links TRBV18 with TRBJ1-2; a possible D gene is TRBD1 (6 bases). V lost 3 bases and J 3 bases, leaving 14 bases between the germline ends. Per germline, CDR1 KGHSH and CDR2 LQKENI. This CDR3 spans 15 amino acids. In nucleotides, the CDR3 is TGTGCCAGCTCACCCAACAGGGCGCAAGACTATGGCTACACCTTC. Amino acids: CASSPNRAQDYGYTF.

The chain links TRBV30 to TRBJ2-2; no firm D call. This CDR3 has 13 amino acids. Per germline, CDR1 GTSNPN and CDR2 SVGIG (reference sequence). V was shortened by 0 bases and J by 3 bases, with 5 bases between the two germline ends. CDR3 loop: CAWSVRYTGELFF. CDR3 bases: TGTGCCTGGAGTGTAAGATACACCGGGGAGCTGTTTTTT.

In this sample, this clonotype turned up many times. The V gene is TRBV20-1, the J gene TRBJ2-1; TRBD2 matches 7 bases. Germline V lookup: CDR1 DFQATT, CDR2 SNEGSKA (reference sequence). This CDR3 is built from 14 residues. V shed 0 bases and J 11 bases; nucleotides not matched to a gene: 10. The CDR3 is CSARDYGASGKQFF. The CDR3, as DNA: TGCAGTGCTAGAGATTACGGCGCTAGCGGAAAGCAGTTCTTC.

Many counts were recorded for this clonotype. This sequence joins TRBV20-1 and TRBJ2-1, with TRBD2 identical over 11 bases. Germline trimming cut 3 bases from V and 7 bases from J; bases unmatched to any gene: 5. This CDR3 is 14 amino acids long. Germline V gene lookup returns CDR1 DFQATT and CDR2 SNEGSKA (reference sequence). CDR3 bases: TGCAGTGCTAGGAGACTAGCGGGGAGGAATGAGCAGTTCTTC. This translates into CSARRLAGRNEQFF.

This clonotype occurred many times. V usage is TRBV12-3 or TRBV12-4 and J usage is TRBJ1-2; D is uncertain. The CDR3 runs 13 residues. The germline V and J ends were trimmed by 5 bases and 3 bases, with 10 bases remaining between them. The CDR3 sequence is CASSTSIDYGYTF. The CDR3 bases are TGTGCCAGCAGTACAAGTATCGACTATGGCTACACCTTC.

This clonotype has more than one count but fewer than ten. A junction boundary mismatches the germline segment, possibly from a read error. The chain carries TRBV7-9 and TRBJ2-7, with D possibly matching TRBD1 (6 bases). Germline CDR1 SEHNR, CDR2 FQNEAQ (reference sequence). This CDR3 has 14 residues. The CDR3 region has the DNA TGTGCCAGCAGTTTAGGGGGACCCCTTTGGGAGCAGTACTTC. Its protein product is CASSLGGPLWEQYF.

This clonotype was counted only a few times. The V gene is TRBV20-1, the J gene TRBJ2-1; D uncertain. In germline, CDR1 is DFQATT, CDR2 SNEGSKA (reference sequence). The CDR3 covers 15 residues. Trimming pared 1 base from V and 6 bases from J, leaving 16 bases between. CDR3 DNA: TGCAGTGCTAGAGTTTTGTTCAGCGAAATCAATGAGCAGTTCTTC. It codes for CSARVLFSEINEQFF.

This clonotype was observed a handful of times. The chain joins TRBV5-1 to TRBJ1-1; D gene uncertain. Germline-derived CDR1 and CDR2 are SGHRS and YFSETQ. The germline V and J ends were trimmed by 0 bases and 1 base, with 7 bases remaining between them. The CDR3 consists of 14 residues. This CDR3 is CASSLVGWNTEAFF. The CDR3 nucleotides read TGCGCCAGCAGCTTGGTGGGATGGAACACTGAAGCTTTCTTT.

This clonotype was seen only a few times. The chain carries TRBV6-5 and TRBJ2-7; 8 positions match TRBD2. Germline V lookup: CDR1 MNHEY, CDR2 SVGAGI. The CDR3 contains 15 residues. V gave up 2 bases and J gave up 4 bases; unmatched junction bases: 7. The CDR3 DNA reads TGTGCCAGCAGTTACACCGGGACTAGTTTGTACGAGCAGTACTTC. Residues: CASSYTGTSLYEQYF.

This clonotype showed up many times. This rearrangement joins TRBV7-9 to TRBJ1-2, with 7 bases identical to TRBD1. Germline CDR1 and CDR2: SEHNR and FQNEAQ (reference sequence). V lost 1 base and J lost 5; bases outside the gene matches: 7. This CDR3 has 15 amino acids. The CDR3, as DNA: TGTGCCAGCAGCTTAGGGCCGGGACAGCTATATGGCTACACCTTC. Amino acid sequence: CASSLGPGQLYGYTF.

There are many counts of this clonotype. The chain joins TRBV6-1 to TRBJ2-7; a weak D match, TRBD1 (6 bases). The V gene lost 5 bases and the J gene lost 1 base, with 12 bases spanning the gap. The CDR3 runs to 14 residues. The germline CDR1 and CDR2 sequences are MNHNS and SASEGT. CDR3 in DNA: TGTGCCAGCAGTAGAACCAGGGGATCCTACGAGCAGTACTTC. It specifies CASSRTRGSYEQYF.

In this sample, this clonotype turned up many times. The chain uses TRBV27 and TRBJ1-5; 9 bases fit TRBD1. V was clipped by 3 bases and J by 7 bases; unmatched bases: 7. The CDR3 sequence is 15 residues long. CDR1 and CDR2 from the germline V gene are MNHEY and SMNVEV (reference sequence). In nucleotides, the CDR3 is TGTGCCAGCAGTTTTTGGGGACAGGGAGGACAGCCCCAGCATTTT. This codes for CASSFWGQGGQPQHF.

This clonotype was detected only a few times. The V gene is TRBV4-1, the J gene TRBJ2-5; D remains ambiguous. Trimming pared 1 base from V and 2 bases from J, leaving 5 bases between. CDR1 and CDR2 from the germline V gene are MGHRA and YSYEKL. The CDR3 covers 13 residues. The CDR3 protein is CASSQGEQETQYF. CDR3 nucleotides: TGCGCCAGCAGCCAAGGGGAACAAGAGACCCAGTACTTC.

The sample holds many counts of this clonotype. This sequence joins TRBV5-1 and TRBJ2-1; 9 bases are a match to TRBD2. In germline, CDR1 is SGHRS, CDR2 YFSETQ. Trimming at V came to 6 bases and at J to 5 bases, leaving 9 bases not matched to a gene. The CDR3 is 15 amino acids. The CDR3 region has the DNA TGCGCCAGCAATAACCTAGCGGGACGGCACAATGAGCAGTTCTTC. The encoded protein is CASNNLAGRHNEQFF.

This chain joins TRBV7-8 and TRBJ1-1, with a weak D call TRBD1 (5 bases). Germline V CDR1 and CDR2: SGHVS, FQNEAQ. V dropped 1 base and J dropped 4 bases, with 22 bases sitting between them. The CDR3 covers 18 residues. CDR3 in DNA: TGTGCCAGCAGCTTAGTTCTTTTGGGATCGGGGCTGGGCACTGAAGCTTTCTTT. It specifies CASSLVLLGSGLGTEAFF.

This clonotype occurred many times. This sequence joins TRBV28 and TRBJ2-7; 8 positions agree with TRBD1. CDR1 is MDHEN, CDR2 SYDVKM, per germline. The CDR3 length is 13 residues. With 4 bases clipped from V and 3 bases from J, the junction kept 2 bases outside the gene matches. CDR3 residues: CASSSDRDYEQYF. The CDR3 DNA sequence: TGTGCCAGCAGTTCGGACAGGGACTACGAGCAGTACTTC.

This clonotype came up many times. V gene TRBV12-3 or TRBV12-4 combines with J gene TRBJ1-1; perhaps TRBD1 as D (5 bases). The CDR3 runs 13 residues. V was trimmed by 3 bases and J by 4 bases, leaving 9 bases between them. CDR3 DNA sequence: TGTGCCAGCAGTTTTTGGGGGTCCACTGAAGCTTTCTTT. Protein: CASSFWGSTEAFF.

This clonotype was recorded a few times. The chain joins TRBV5-1 to TRBJ2-2; D gene ambiguous. V lost 2 bases and J 6 bases, leaving 14 bases between the germline ends. The CDR3 runs to 15 residues. Germline CDR1 SGHRS, CDR2 YFSETQ. In DNA, the CDR3 is TGCGCCAGCAGCTTAGGCAGTTTGGCTTCCGGGGAGCTGTTTTTT. Its translation is CASSLGSLASGELFF.

The rearrangement uses TRBV7-8 and TRBJ2-1; TRBD2 matches at 8 bases. This CDR3 has 15 residues. Unmatched junction bases numbered 4, after V lost 2 bases and J lost 4 bases. CDR1 and CDR2 (germline): SGHVS, FQNEAQ. The CDR3 region is CASSLPREGYNEQFF. The CDR3 bases are TGTGCCAGCAGCTTACCCCGGGAGGGTTACAATGAGCAGTTCTTC. Filled out from reference TRBV7-8 and TRBJ2-1, the complete variable domain reads GAGVSQSPRYKVAKRGQDVALRCDPISGHVSLFWYQQALGQGPEFLTYFQNEAQLDKSGLPSDRFFAERPEGSVSTLKIQRTQQEDSAVYLCASSLPREGYNEQFFGPGTRLTVL.

This clonotype was seen many times. This chain joins TRBV6-4 and TRBJ2-2; D is uncertain. V dropped 4 bases and J dropped 4 bases, with 10 bases sitting between them. There are 14 residues in the CDR3. CDR1 and CDR2 from the germline V gene are MRHNA and SNTAGT. The CDR3 DNA reads TGTGCCAGCAGTGGAAGTTTTGGCACCGGGGAGCTGTTTTTT. This encodes CASSGSFGTGELFF.

The chain uses TRBV4-1 and TRBJ2-5, with D unresolved. Germline CDR1 is MGHRA and CDR2 is YSYEKL. The CDR3 has 14 residues. Trimming left V 1 base short and J 2 bases short, with 8 bases between. CDR3 sequence: CASSQVWGQETQYF. The CDR3 nucleotides read TGCGCCAGCAGCCAAGTATGGGGTCAAGAGACCCAGTACTTC.

V gene TRBV5-1 combines with J gene TRBJ2-7, with D possibly being TRBD2 (6 bases). Trimming stripped 0 bases from V and 3 bases from J, with 10 bases between. Germline V gene data show CDR1 as SGHRS and CDR2 as YFSETQ. This CDR3 region has 14 residues. CDR3 sequence (DNA): TGCGCCAGCAGCTTGGGGACTAACAACTACGAGCAGTACTTC. It translates to CASSLGTNNYEQYF.

This clonotype was observed many times. The chain recombines TRBV11-2 with TRBJ1-1; D unresolved. The CDR3 consists of 15 residues. Looked up from germline, CDR1 is SGHAT and CDR2 is FQNNGV. Trimming pared 3 bases from V and 3 bases from J, leaving 14 bases between. This CDR3 is CASSLRGRRDTEAFF. The CDR3 coding sequence is TGTGCCAGCAGCTTGCGAGGGCGAAGGGACACTGAAGCTTTCTTT.

This clonotype has just a few counts. Given a much more abundant clone one base away, this may be a read error. The chain employs TRBV27 and TRBJ1-2, with 9 positions matching TRBD1. CDR1 and CDR2 from the germline V gene are MNHEY and SMNVEV (reference sequence). The CDR3 spans 13 residues. The CDR3: CASRGQGNYGDTF. CDR3 in DNA: TGTGCCAGCAGAGGACAGGGGAACTATGGCGACACCTTC.

This clonotype appeared a few times. The chain is built from TRBV13 and TRBJ2-7; 13 nucleotides line up with TRBD2. Germline V CDR1 and CDR2: PRHDT, FYEKMQ (reference sequence). J was trimmed by 6 bases and V by 3 bases; bases with no gene match: 8. The CDR3 spans 16 residues. The CDR3 reads CASSLIWTSGSREQYF. CDR3 bases: TGTGCCAGCAGCTTGATCTGGACTAGCGGGAGTCGCGAGCAGTACTTC. Using reference TRBV13 and TRBJ2-7 for the parts outside the CDR3, the full variable domain is AAGVIQSPRHLIKEKRETATLKCYPIPRHDTVYWYQQGPGQDPQFLISFYEKMQSDKGSIPDRFSAQQFSDYHSELNMSSLELGDSALYFCASSLIWTSGSREQYFGPGTRLTVT.

This clonotype was counted between two and nine times. The V gene is TRBV18, the J gene TRBJ2-1, with 7 bases fitting TRBD2. The germline V gene encodes CDR1 KGHSH and CDR2 LQKENI. The CDR3 runs 15 residues. Trimming at V came to 7 bases and at J to 1 base, leaving 7 bases not matched to a gene. The CDR3 loop is CASFTGGRSYNEQFF. The CDR3 nucleotides read TGTGCCAGCTTCACGGGGGGAAGGTCCTACAATGAGCAGTTCTTC.

As to this clonotype: A read error may explain this, as a much larger clone is one base away. This chain links TRBV29-1 with TRBJ2-5; D ambiguous. The CDR3 consists of 13 residues. The V and J ends lost 7 bases and 0 bases respectively, with 12 bases between them. Germline values: CDR1 SQVTM, CDR2 ANQGSEA. The CDR3 nucleotides are TGCAGCGCAACCCCGACCAACCAAGAGACCCAGTACTTC. Translated, it gives CSATPTNQETQYF.